Listed below are T cell receptor beta chains from one sample, sequenced in a study of control samples from healthy donors and cancer patients. The protocol was immunoSEQ multiplex PCR, while the TCRdb copy is restricted to in-frame clones and leaves out a portion. The sample holds 90,000 to 150,000 clones, approximately 87% seen once. The specimen was blood. The source of these receptors is a man aged 25 to 45 in good health. Both conserved end residues are part of each CDR3. A D gene is named only where the DNA matches it firmly. The listing skips clone size in some rows; elsewhere it reads once, few, many or a size class.

j_call,cdr3_length,v_call,d_call,clone_size,cdr3_nt,cdr3_aa
TRBJ1-2,15,TRBV6-4,.,.,TGTGCCAGCAGTGTGTTCGTTGGGGGTAACTATGGCTACACCTTC,CASSVFVGGNYGYTF
TRBJ1-5,13,TRBV19,.,.,TGTGCCAGCTCCGGATTGAACAATCAGCCCCAGCATTTT,CASSGLNNQPQHF
TRBJ2-1,14,TRBV5-6,.,.,TGTGCCAGCAGCTTCGGGACCGAATACAATGAGCAGTTCTTC,CASSFGTEYNEQFF
TRBJ2-3,14,TRBV27,.,.,TGTGCCAGCAGTTTCTGGGGGCCCACAGATACGCAGTATTTT,CASSFWGPTDTQYF
TRBJ1-6,15,TRBV7-2,TRBD1,once,TGTGCCAGCAGCCCGTCAGGCAGGGGGAATTCACCCCTCCACTTT,CASSPSGRGNSPLHF
TRBJ1-1,14,TRBV7-3,.,.,TGTGCCAGCAGCTTAACGGGAAGGCAGGCTGAAGCTTTCTTT,CASSLTGRQAEAFF
TRBJ2-5,15,TRBV5-1,TRBD1,.,TGCGCCAGCAGCTTGACAGGGGGGAGCGGAGAGACCCAGTACTTC,CASSLTGGSGETQYF
TRBJ1-4,13,TRBV6-5,TRBD1,.,TGTGCCAGCACCGGACAGGGAGGAGAAAAACTGTTTTTT,CASTGQGGEKLFF
TRBJ2-4,17,TRBV3-1/TRBV3-2,.,.,TGTGCCAGCAGCCAAGATTCGGCGGGGCCCTCCCGGGACATTCAGTACTTC,CASSQDSAGPSRDIQYF
TRBJ1-2,14,TRBV4-1,.,.,TGCGCCAGCAGCCAACAGGGAAGGGAATATGGCTACACCTTC,CASSQQGREYGYTF
TRBJ1-2,14,TRBV19,TRBD1,once,TGTGCCAGTAGTGCGGGGGACAGGGACTATGGCTACACCTTC,CASSAGDRDYGYTF
TRBJ1-6,17,TRBV7-2,TRBD1,few,TGTGCCAGCAGCTTAGTCCCGGGACAGGGGACGGATTCACCCCTCCACTTT,CASSLVPGQGTDSPLHF
TRBJ1-4,15,TRBV24-1,TRBD1,.,TGTGCCACCAGTAGTAAGGGACAGGGGAATGAAAAACTGTTTTTT,CATSSKGQGNEKLFF